The 18 T cell receptor beta chains in this list originate from one sample, sequenced in a study of metastatic and nonmetastatic thyroid tumors. All patients reached thyroid surgery having received no treatment beforehand. TCRdb re-clonotyped the PCR reads through MiXCR. Of around 20,000 clones in the sample, about a third are singletons; the top ten hold 25% to 35%. Sample: tumor tissue. The receptors shown here come from a female donor with papillary thyroid cancer or a benign thyroid nodule (not recorded which). Some clones in this sample may be carry-over from other donors' samples.

The chain links TRBV6-1 to TRBJ2-7; D might be TRBD2 (6 bases). Germline CDR1 is MNHNS and CDR2 is SASEGT. The CDR3 length is 15 residues. Trimming shortened V by 2 bases and J by 0 bases, and 11 bases separated the two germline ends. CDR3 sequence (DNA): TGTGCCAGCAGTGAATTTGTGGGGGGCTCCTACGAGCAGTACTTC. This codes for CASSEFVGGSYEQYF.

CDR3 in amino acids: CASSLSAARVINSPLHF. The CDR3 DNA sequence: TGTGCCAGCAGCTTGTCGGCGGCCAGGGTTATTAATTCACCCCTCCACTTT. This chain joins TRBV5-4 and TRBJ1-6, with TRBD1 as a possible D gene (5 bases). V was cut by 1 base and J by 6 bases, with 17 bases left in between. Germline V gene lookup returns CDR1 SGHNT and CDR2 YYREEE (reference sequence). The CDR3 is 17 residues long.

This clone was observed a handful of times. The chain has TRBV6-5 and TRBJ2-1; no reliable D call. Trimming left V 7 bases short and J 3 bases short, with 22 bases between. The CDR3 runs to 17 residues. Germline V gives CDR1 MNHEY, CDR2 SVGAGI. CDR3 amino acids: CASNSKSGPLDYNEQFF. The CDR3 DNA is TGTGCCAGCAATTCGAAGAGTGGGCCCCTGGACTACAATGAGCAGTTCTTC.

V gene TRBV30 combines with J gene TRBJ2-6, with TRBD1 as a possible D gene (6 bases). The CDR3 consists of 16 residues. Germline V CDR1 and CDR2: GTSNPN, SVGIG (reference sequence). V was clipped by 1 base and J by 0 bases, with 10 bases between them. In DNA form, the CDR3 reads TGTGCCTGGAGTGAGATCAGGGGCTCTGGGGCCAACGTCCTGACTTTC. Protein product: CAWSEIRGSGANVLTF.

This chain links TRBV5-1 with TRBJ2-7, with 10 bases fitting TRBD2. Trimming removed 3 bases from V and 2 bases from J; junction bases left unmatched: 2. This CDR3 is 14 amino acids long. CDR1 is SGHRS, CDR2 YFSETQ, per germline. CDR3 amino acids: CASSSGTSAYEQYF. As DNA, the CDR3 is TGCGCCAGCAGCTCAGGGACTAGCGCCTACGAGCAGTACTTC.

The V gene is TRBV12-3 or TRBV12-4, the J gene TRBJ2-2; D is unclear. The CDR3 extends over 12 amino acids. V dropped 3 bases and J dropped 6 bases, with 5 bases sitting between them. This CDR3 reads CASSLSAGELFF. The CDR3, as DNA: TGTGCCAGCAGTTTGTCGGCCGGGGAGCTGTTTTTT.

The table lists this clone with a few counts. The V gene is TRBV27, the J gene TRBJ2-7, with TRBD2 identical over 11 bases. Germline V gives CDR1 MNHEY, CDR2 SMNVEV (reference sequence). The CDR3 is made up of 14 amino acids. J lost 5 bases, V lost 4 bases, and 4 bases had no gene match. DNA for the CDR3: TGTGCCAGCAGTTCTTTAGCGGGAGGGCACGAGCAGTACTTC. Encoded protein: CASSSLAGGHEQYF.

The gene calls are TRBV11-2 and TRBJ2-1, with 11 positions matching TRBD1. V lost 3 bases to trimming and J lost 8 bases; unmatched junction nucleotides: 6. Germline CDR1 and CDR2: SGHAT and FQNNGV. This CDR3 spans 15 amino acids. In DNA form, the CDR3 reads TGTGCCAGCAGCTTTGGACAGGGGGCGTCGGATGAGCAGTTCTTC. Translating it yields CASSFGQGASDEQFF.

The V and J genes are TRBV7-2 and TRBJ1-1; tentatively, D is TRBD1 (6 bases). There are 15 residues in the CDR3. Trimming cost V 6 bases and J 11 bases, with 25 bases left between them. Germline CDR1 and CDR2: SGHTA and FQGNSA. CDR3 in amino acids: CASSSQPTGLLEAFF. The CDR3 region has the DNA TGTGCCAGCAGTTCACAGCCGACAGGTCTACTTGAGGCTTTCTTT.

This clone has only a few counts. The genes are TRBV6-2 or TRBV6-3 and TRBJ2-7, with D tentatively TRBD2 (6 bases). Germline assignment: CDR1 MNHEY and CDR2 SVGEGT. Trimming cost V 8 bases and J 6 bases, with 17 bases left between them. The CDR3 contains 13 residues. CDR3 nucleotide sequence: TGTGCCAGCGCGCGGGGCGGGGTAGGCGAGCAGTACTTC. It codes for CASARGGVGEQYF.

J is TRBJ1-1 and V is TRBV27; D might be TRBD1 (5 bases). There are 13 residues in the CDR3. CDR1 and CDR2 (germline): MNHEY, SMNVEV (reference sequence). V dropped 2 bases and J dropped 1 base, with 5 bases sitting between them. CDR3 region: CASSLQGNTEAFF. DNA of the CDR3: TGTGCCAGCAGTTTACAGGGGAACACTGAAGCTTTCTTT.

V is TRBV16 and J is TRBJ2-7; D remains ambiguous. CDR3 length: 14 amino acids. Germline CDR1 reads KGHSY; CDR2 reads FQNENV. Trimming removed 0 bases from V and 6 bases from J, with 12 bases in between. CDR3 sequence: CASSQSRLTAEQYF. The CDR3 DNA is TGTGCCAGCAGCCAATCACGCCTTACGGCCGAGCAGTACTTC.

The chain joins TRBV18 to TRBJ2-1; TRBD2 agrees at 16 bases. The germline CDR1 and CDR2 sequences are KGHSH and LQKENI. Trimming removed 0 bases from V and 9 bases from J; junction bases left unmatched: 8. This CDR3 spans 18 amino acids. CDR3 amino acids: CASSPPGLAGGPSLEQFF. The CDR3 DNA reads TGTGCCAGCTCACCACCGGGACTAGCGGGGGGGCCGTCTCTTGAGCAGTTCTTC. Variable domain in full (rest from reference TRBV18 and TRBJ2-1): NAGVMQNPRHLVRRRGQEARLRCSPMKGHSHVYWYRQLPEEGLKFMVYLQKENIIDESGMPKERFSAEFPKEGPSILRIQQVVRGDSAAYFCASSPPGLAGGPSLEQFFGPGTRLTVL.

This clone was recorded a few times. This chain links TRBV12-3 or TRBV12-4 with TRBJ1-5, with D unresolved. Trimming took off 6 bases at V and 4 bases at J, with 16 bases between the two ends. The CDR3 has 15 amino acids. The CDR3 DNA follows: TGTGCCAGCAGCCATAAAGGACGGTTAAATCAGCCCCAGCATTTT. Translation gives CASSHKGRLNQPQHF.

The chain employs TRBV6-1 and TRBJ2-7, with TRBD2 identical over 11 bases. CDR1 and CDR2 from the germline V gene are MNHNS and SASEGT. The J segment lost 0 bases and the V segment lost 6 bases, leaving 7 bases of the junction unmatched. There are 16 residues in the CDR3. In DNA form, the CDR3 reads TGTGCCAGCAGGAGGACTAGCGGGCCAAGCTCCTACGAGCAGTACTTC. The encoded protein is CASRRTSGPSSYEQYF.

This chain links TRBV5-1 with TRBJ1-2; the D is unclear. CDR1 and CDR2 (germline): SGHRS, YFSETQ. The CDR3 is made up of 15 amino acids. V lost 6 bases and J lost 3, with 18 bases in between. The CDR3 DNA reads TGCGCCAGCAAAAATGACGTTGTCGGTCACTATGGCTACACCTTC. Its translation: CASKNDVVGHYGYTF.

CDR3 loop: CASSPPLAGADTQYF. The CDR3 region has the DNA TGTGCCAGCTCACCACCCCTAGCGGGCGCAGATACGCAGTATTTT. This chain joins TRBV18 and TRBJ2-3; 8 nucleotides align to TRBD2. There are 15 residues in the CDR3. CDR1 and CDR2 from the germline V gene are KGHSH and LQKENI. V lost 0 bases to trimming and J lost 4 bases; unmatched junction nucleotides: 3.

The J gene is TRBJ2-3, the V gene TRBV5-1; D might be TRBD1 (6 bases). Trimming removed 0 bases at V and 2 bases at J, with 13 bases between. The CDR3 spans 16 residues. The V gene's germline CDR1 is SGHRS and CDR2 YFSETQ. This CDR3 is CASSLESGHNTDTQYF. The CDR3 coding sequence is TGCGCCAGCAGCTTGGAGTCGGGACATAACACAGATACGCAGTATTTT.